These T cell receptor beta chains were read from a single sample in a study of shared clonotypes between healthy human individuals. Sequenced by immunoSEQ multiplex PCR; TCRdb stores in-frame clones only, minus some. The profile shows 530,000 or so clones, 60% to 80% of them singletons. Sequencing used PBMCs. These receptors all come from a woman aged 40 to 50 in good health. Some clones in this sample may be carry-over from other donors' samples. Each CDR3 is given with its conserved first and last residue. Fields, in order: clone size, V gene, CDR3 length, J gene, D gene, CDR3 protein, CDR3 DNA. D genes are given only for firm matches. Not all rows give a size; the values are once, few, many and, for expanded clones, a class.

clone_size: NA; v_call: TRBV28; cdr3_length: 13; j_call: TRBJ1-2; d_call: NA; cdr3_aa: CASSLVQNYGYTF; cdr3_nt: TGTGCCAGCAGTTTGGTACAGAACTATGGCTACACCTTC
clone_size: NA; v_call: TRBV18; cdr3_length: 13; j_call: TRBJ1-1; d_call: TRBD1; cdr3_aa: CASSTWEDREAFF; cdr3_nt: TGTGCCAGCTCAACTTGGGAGGACAGGGAAGCTTTCTTT
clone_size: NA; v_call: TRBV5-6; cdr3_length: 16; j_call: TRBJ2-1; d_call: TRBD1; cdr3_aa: CASSLGDRAWNNEQFF; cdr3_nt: TGTGCCAGCAGCTTGGGGGACAGGGCGTGGAACAATGAGCAGTTCTTC
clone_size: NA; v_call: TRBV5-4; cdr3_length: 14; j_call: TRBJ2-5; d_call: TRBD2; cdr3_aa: CASSPGTSRETQYF; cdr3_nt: TGTGCCAGCAGCCCTGGGACTAGCAGGGAGACCCAGTACTTC
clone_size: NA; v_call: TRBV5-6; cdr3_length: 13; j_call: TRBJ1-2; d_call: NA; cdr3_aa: CASSPTDELGYTF; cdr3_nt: TGTGCCAGCAGCCCGACGGACGAGTTAGGCTACACCTTC
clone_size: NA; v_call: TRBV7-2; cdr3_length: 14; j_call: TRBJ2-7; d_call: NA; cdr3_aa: CASSPRDRSYEQYF; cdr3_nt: TGTGCCAGCAGCCCGCGGGACCGCTCCTACGAGCAGTACTTC
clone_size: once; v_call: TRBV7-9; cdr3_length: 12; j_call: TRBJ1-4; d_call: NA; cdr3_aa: CASSSEAEKLFF; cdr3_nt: TGTGCCAGCAGCTCAGAAGCTGAAAAACTGTTTTTT
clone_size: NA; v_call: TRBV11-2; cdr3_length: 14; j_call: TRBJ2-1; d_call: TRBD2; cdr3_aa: CASSNSGRHNEQFF; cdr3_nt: TGTGCCAGCAGCAATAGCGGGAGACATAATGAGCAGTTCTTC
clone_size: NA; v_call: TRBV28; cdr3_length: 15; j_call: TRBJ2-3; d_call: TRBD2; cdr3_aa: CASSSLRRETDTQYF; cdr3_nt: TGTGCCAGCAGCTCCCTGCGGCGGGAGACAGATACGCAGTATTTT
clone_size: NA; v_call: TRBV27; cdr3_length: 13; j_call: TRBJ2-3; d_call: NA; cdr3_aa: CASSFTGTDTQYF; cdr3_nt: TGTGCCAGCAGTTTCACCGGGACAGATACGCAGTATTTT
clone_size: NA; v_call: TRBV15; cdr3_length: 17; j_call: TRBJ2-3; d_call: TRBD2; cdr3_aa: CATSLNPLAGGGDTQYF; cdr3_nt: TGTGCCACCAGCCTAAACCCTCTAGCGGGAGGAGGAGATACGCAGTATTTT
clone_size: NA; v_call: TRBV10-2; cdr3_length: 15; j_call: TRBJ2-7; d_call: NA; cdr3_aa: CASTPDGHPGTEQYF; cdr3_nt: TGCGCCAGCACCCCCGATGGCCACCCGGGGACCGAGCAGTACTTC
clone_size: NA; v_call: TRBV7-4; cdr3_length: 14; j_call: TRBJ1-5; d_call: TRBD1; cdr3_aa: CASSLRTGGEPQHF; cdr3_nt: TGTGCCAGCAGCCTTCGGACAGGGGGCGAGCCCCAGCATTTT
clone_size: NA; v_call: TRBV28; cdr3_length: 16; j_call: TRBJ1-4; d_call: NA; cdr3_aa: CASSGPGRGGGEKLFF; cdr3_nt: TGTGCCAGCAGCGGGCCAGGTCGGGGGGGCGGTGAAAAACTGTTTTTT
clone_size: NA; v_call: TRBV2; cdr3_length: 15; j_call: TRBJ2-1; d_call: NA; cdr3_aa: CASMAGGRGYNEQFF; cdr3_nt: TGTGCCAGCATGGCGGGTGGTAGGGGGTACAATGAGCAGTTCTTC
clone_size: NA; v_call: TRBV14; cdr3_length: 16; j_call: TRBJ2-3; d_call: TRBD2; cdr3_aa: CASSHRREKKTDTQYF; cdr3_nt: TGTGCCAGCAGCCACAGGCGGGAGAAAAAGACAGATACGCAGTATTTT
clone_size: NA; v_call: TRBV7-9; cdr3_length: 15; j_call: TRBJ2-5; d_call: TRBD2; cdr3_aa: CASSLRPLAGETQYF; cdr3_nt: TGTGCCAGCAGCTTACGCCCACTAGCGGGAGAGACCCAGTACTTC
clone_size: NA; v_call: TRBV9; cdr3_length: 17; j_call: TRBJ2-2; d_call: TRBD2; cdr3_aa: CASSVGISGRATGELFF; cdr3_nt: TGTGCCAGCAGCGTAGGTATTAGCGGGAGGGCCACCGGGGAGCTGTTTTTT
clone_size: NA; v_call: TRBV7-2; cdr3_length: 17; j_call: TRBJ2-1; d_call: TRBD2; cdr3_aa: CASSSDPGLAGANEQFF; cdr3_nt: TGTGCCAGCAGCTCTGACCCGGGACTAGCGGGAGCTAATGAGCAGTTCTTC
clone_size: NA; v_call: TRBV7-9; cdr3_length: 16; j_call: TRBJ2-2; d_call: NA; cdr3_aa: CASSLGSGANTGELFF; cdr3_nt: TGTGCCAGCAGCTTGGGCTCGGGGGCGAACACCGGGGAGCTGTTTTTT
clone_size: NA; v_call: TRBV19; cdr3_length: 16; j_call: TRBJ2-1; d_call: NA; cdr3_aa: CASSIPGSPQGNEQFF; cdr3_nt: TGTGCCAGTAGTATCCCCGGCAGCCCCCAAGGGAATGAGCAGTTCTTC
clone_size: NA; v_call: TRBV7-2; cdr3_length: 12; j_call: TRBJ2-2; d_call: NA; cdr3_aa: CASSLNTGELFF; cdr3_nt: TGTGCCAGCAGCTTAAACACCGGGGAGCTGTTTTTT
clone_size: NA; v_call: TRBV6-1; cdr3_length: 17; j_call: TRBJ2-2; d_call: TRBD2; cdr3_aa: CASSALAGGTDTGELFF; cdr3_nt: TGTGCCAGCAGTGCATTAGCGGGAGGAACGGACACCGGGGAGCTGTTTTTT
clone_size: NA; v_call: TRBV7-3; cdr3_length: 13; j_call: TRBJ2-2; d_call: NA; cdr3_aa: CASSLGATGELFF; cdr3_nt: TGTGCCAGCAGCCTGGGGGCAACCGGGGAGCTGTTTTTT
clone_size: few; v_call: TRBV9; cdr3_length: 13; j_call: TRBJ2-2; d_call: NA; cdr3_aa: CASRGLNTGELFF; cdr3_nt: TGTGCCAGCAGGGGACTCAACACCGGGGAGCTGTTTTTT
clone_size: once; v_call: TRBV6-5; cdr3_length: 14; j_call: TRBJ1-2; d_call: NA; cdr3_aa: CASSSMAGEGGYTF; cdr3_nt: TGTGCCAGCAGTTCCATGGCAGGGGAGGGTGGCTACACCTTC
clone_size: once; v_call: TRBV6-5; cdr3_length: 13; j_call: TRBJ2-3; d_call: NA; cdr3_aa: CASWGRGTDTQYF; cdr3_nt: TGTGCCTCGTGGGGGCGAGGGACAGATACGCAGTATTTT
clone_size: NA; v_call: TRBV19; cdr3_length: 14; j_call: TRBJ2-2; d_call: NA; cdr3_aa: CASSMGTNSGELFF; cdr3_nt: TGTGCCAGTAGTATGGGGACCAACAGCGGGGAGCTGTTTTTT
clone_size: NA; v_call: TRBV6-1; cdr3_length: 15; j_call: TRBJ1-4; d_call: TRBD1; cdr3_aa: CASRGDRGPGEKLFF; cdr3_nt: TGTGCCAGCAGGGGGGACAGGGGGCCTGGTGAAAAACTGTTTTTT
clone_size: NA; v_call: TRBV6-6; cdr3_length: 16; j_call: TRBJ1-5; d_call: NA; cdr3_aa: CASSYPQAGGNQPQHF; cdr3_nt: TGTGCCAGCAGTTACCCCCAGGCAGGGGGCAATCAGCCCCAGCATTTT
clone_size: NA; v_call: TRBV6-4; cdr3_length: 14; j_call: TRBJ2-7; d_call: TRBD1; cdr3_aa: CASSETGGNDEQYF; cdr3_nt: TGTGCCAGCAGTGAGACAGGGGGCAACGACGAGCAGTACTTC
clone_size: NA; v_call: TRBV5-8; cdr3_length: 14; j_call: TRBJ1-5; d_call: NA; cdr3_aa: CASSKQGSNQPQHF; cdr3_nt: TGTGCCAGCAGCAAACAGGGTAGCAATCAGCCCCAGCATTTT
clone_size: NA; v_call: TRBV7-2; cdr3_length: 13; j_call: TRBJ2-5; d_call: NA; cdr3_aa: CASSRPRPETQYF; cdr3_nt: TGTGCCAGCAGCAGGCCGAGACCAGAGACCCAGTACTTC
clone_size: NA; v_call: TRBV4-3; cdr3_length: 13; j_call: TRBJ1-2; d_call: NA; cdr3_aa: CASSQTGSYGYTF; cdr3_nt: TGCGCCAGCAGCCAAACAGGGTCCTATGGCTACACCTTC
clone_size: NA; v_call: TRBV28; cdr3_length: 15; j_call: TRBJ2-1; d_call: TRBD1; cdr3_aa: CASSLTGQFYNEQFF; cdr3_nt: TGTGCCAGCAGTTTAACGGGACAGTTTTACAATGAGCAGTTCTTC
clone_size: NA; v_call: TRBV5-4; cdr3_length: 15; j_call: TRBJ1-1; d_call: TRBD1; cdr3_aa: CASSLFRGQNTEAFF; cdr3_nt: TGTGCCAGCAGCTTGTTCAGGGGGCAGAACACTGAAGCTTTCTTT
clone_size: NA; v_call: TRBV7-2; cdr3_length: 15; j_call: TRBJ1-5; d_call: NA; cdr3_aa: CASRQYRHNNQPQHF; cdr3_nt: TGTGCCAGCAGACAATATAGACACAACAATCAGCCCCAGCATTTT
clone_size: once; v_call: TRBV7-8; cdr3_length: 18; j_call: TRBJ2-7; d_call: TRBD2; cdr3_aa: CASSYGTSGTLPSYEQYF; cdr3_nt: TGTGCCAGCAGCTATGGGACTAGCGGGACTCTCCCCTCCTACGAGCAGTACTTC
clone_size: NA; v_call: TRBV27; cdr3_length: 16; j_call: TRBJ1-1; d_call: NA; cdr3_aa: CASSLRGALLNTEAFF; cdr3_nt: TGTGCCAGCAGTCTCCGGGGCGCTCTCCTGAACACTGAAGCTTTCTTT
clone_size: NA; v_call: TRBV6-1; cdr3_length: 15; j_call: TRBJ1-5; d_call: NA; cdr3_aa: CASSEAEGGNQPQHF; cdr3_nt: TGTGCCAGCAGTGAAGCGGAGGGAGGCAATCAGCCCCAGCATTTT